Each of the 25 T cell receptor beta chains below was sequenced from the same sample in a study of blood T cells in healthy people across ages. A J-beta primer mix and a sample-barcoded 5' primer were used in a second PCR of about 7 to 11 cycles. Via MiXCR, TCRdb re-called the 5' RACE reads, giving one row per CDR3 protein. The data show around 710,000 distinct CDR3 sequences, 35% to 45% seen once. Sequenced material: blood. These receptors were obtained from a woman aged 60 to 75 in good health.

The CDR3, as DNA: TGCAGTGCTAGCGGGGGGGGAATCCAAGAGACCCAGTACTTC. Its translation: CSASGGGIQETQYF. The chain is built from TRBV20-1 and TRBJ2-5; 8 bases match TRBD2. The germline V gene encodes CDR1 DFQATT and CDR2 SNEGSKA (reference sequence). This CDR3 comprises 14 residues. Germline trimming cut 3 bases from V and 1 base from J; bases unmatched to any gene: 4.

This clonotype has a handful of counts. The V and J genes are TRBV29-1 and TRBJ1-1, with D perhaps matching TRBD1 (5 bases). Germline V CDR1 and CDR2: SQVTM, ANQGSEA. Trimming stripped 3 bases from V and 3 bases from J, with 8 bases between. The CDR3 loop spans 12 amino acids. The CDR3 DNA follows: TGCAGCGTTGACCCGGGGGACACTGAAGCTTTCTTT. Encoded protein: CSVDPGDTEAFF.

The chain carries TRBV20-1 and TRBJ2-7; D possibly corresponds to TRBD2 (6 bases). This CDR3 spans 16 amino acids. Per the germline V gene, CDR1 is DFQATT and CDR2 is SNEGSKA (reference sequence). The ends were cut back, 1 base at V and 0 bases at J, with 16 bases in the middle. The CDR3 DNA sequence: TGCAGTGCTAGAGCCCGTAGAGGAGGGAGCTCCTACGAGCAGTACTTC. It translates to CSARARRGGSSYEQYF.

This clonotype was seen a few times. V usage is TRBV20-1 and J usage is TRBJ2-7; tentatively, D is TRBD1 (6 bases). The CDR3 consists of 12 residues. Trimming cost V 3 bases and J 5 bases, with 11 bases left between them. Germline V CDR1 and CDR2: DFQATT, SNEGSKA (reference sequence). In DNA form, the CDR3 reads TGCAGTGCTAGGCGACAGGTCAACGAGCAGTACTTC. This gives the protein CSARRQVNEQYF.

CDR3 nucleotide sequence: TGTGCCAGCAGCCCCAGAGCGGGGGACTCCTACGAGCAGTACTTC. This sequence encodes CASSPRAGDSYEQYF. The V and J genes are TRBV28 and TRBJ2-7, with 8 bases matching TRBD2. V lost 6 bases, J lost 0 bases, and 7 bases stayed unmatched. Germline V gives CDR1 MDHEN, CDR2 SYDVKM. The CDR3 is made up of 15 amino acids.

The V gene is TRBV7-2, the J gene TRBJ2-1, with no clear D. The length of the CDR3 is 14 residues. The V gene's germline CDR1 is SGHTA and CDR2 FQGNSA. V was trimmed by 8 bases and J by 0 bases, leaving 11 bases between them. The chain's CDR3 is CASGDSSSYNEQFF. CDR3 in DNA: TGTGCCAGCGGAGACTCTAGCTCCTACAATGAGCAGTTCTTC.

In this sample, this clonotype turned up a few times. J is TRBJ2-1 and V is TRBV6-5; TRBD1 agrees at 9 bases. CDR3 length: 17 residues. V lost 6 bases, J lost 6 bases, and 15 bases stayed unmatched. In germline, CDR1 is MNHEY, CDR2 SVGAGI. The CDR3 protein is CASSPGGWDRVTNEQFF. CDR3 nucleotide sequence: TGTGCCAGCAGCCCCGGAGGCTGGGACAGGGTTACCAATGAGCAGTTCTTC.

J is TRBJ2-7 and V is TRBV12-3 or TRBV12-4; possible D gene TRBD1, 6 bases. V lost 6 bases, J lost 3 bases, and 18 bases lay in between. The CDR3 extends over 15 amino acids. The CDR3 loop reads CASSNYRDTDYEQYF. The CDR3 DNA sequence: TGTGCCAGCAGCAATTACCGGGACACCGACTACGAGCAGTACTTC.

The J gene is TRBJ2-2, the V gene TRBV14; D not certain. The CDR3 runs 13 residues. CDR1 is SGHDN, CDR2 FVKESK, per germline. V lost 0 bases to trimming and J lost 7 bases, with 6 bases between them. CDR3 sequence reads: CASSQEGVGELFF. The CDR3 DNA follows: TGTGCCAGCAGCCAAGAGGGCGTCGGGGAGCTGTTTTTT.

The chain has TRBV28 and TRBJ2-7; 7 bases match TRBD1. The CDR3 loop spans 14 amino acids. After removal of 3 bases from V and 2 bases from J, the junction contained 4 bases not matched to a gene. Germline V CDR1 and CDR2: MDHEN, SYDVKM. Here the CDR3 DNA reads TGTGCCAGCAGTTTGACAGGGTTCACCTACGAGCAGTACTTC. Encoded protein: CASSLTGFTYEQYF. The full variable domain, its missing parts supplied by reference TRBV28 and TRBJ2-7, is DVKVTQSSRYLVKRTGEKVFLECVQDMDHENMFWYRQDPGLGLRLIYFSYDVKMKEKGDIPEGYSVSREKKERFSLILESASTNQTSMYLCASSLTGFTYEQYFGPGTRLTVT.

Worth noting for this clonotype: This sequence may be a read error, since a much larger clone differs from it by one base. The chain has TRBV7-2 and TRBJ2-1, with TRBD2 matching 8 bases. Germline V gives CDR1 SGHTA, CDR2 FQGNSA. The CDR3 contains 16 residues. CDR3 sequence (DNA): TGTGCCGGCAGCCAGTCCAGCGGGGGTTTCTACAATGAGCAGTTCTTC. As protein: CAGSQSSGGFYNEQFF. Filled out from reference TRBV7-2 and TRBJ2-1, the complete variable domain reads GAGVSQSPSNKVTEKGKDVELRCDPISGHTALYWYRQSLGQGLEFLIYFQGNSAPDKSGLPSDRFSAERTGGSVSTLTIQRTQQEDSAVYLCAGSQSSGGFYNEQFFGPGTRLTVL.

This clonotype was detected many times. This sequence joins TRBV7-2 and TRBJ2-5, with D perhaps matching TRBD2 (7 bases). Trimming left V 1 base short and J 11 bases short, with 11 bases between. The CDR3 is made up of 12 amino acids. Germline CDR1 reads SGHTA; CDR2 reads FQGNSA. The chain's CDR3 is CASSLGGREQYF. CDR3 sequence (DNA): TGTGCCAGCAGCTTAGGGGGGCGGGAGCAGTACTTC.

The chain has TRBV3-1 and TRBJ1-2; unclear D gene. The CDR3 has 16 amino acids. Germline V gives CDR1 LGHDT, CDR2 YNNKEL (reference sequence). Trimming cost V 0 bases and J 2 bases, with 13 bases left between them. For the CDR3, the DNA is TGTGCCAGCAGCCAAGATCAGGCCGGGTCGAACTATGGCTACACCTTC. Translated, it gives CASSQDQAGSNYGYTF.

V gene TRBV7-2 combines with J gene TRBJ2-7, with 7 bases aligning to TRBD2. The germline CDR1 and CDR2 sequences are SGHTA and FQGNSA. The trim removed 5 bases at V and 0 bases at J, leaving 7 bases unmatched. This CDR3 is built from 15 residues. The chain's CDR3 is CASSTSGASSYEQYF. CDR3 nucleotides: TGTGCCAGCAGCACAAGCGGGGCAAGCTCCTACGAGCAGTACTTC.

This clonotype was detected only a few times. V usage is TRBV7-2 and J usage is TRBJ1-2, with D tentatively TRBD1 (6 bases). V was cut by 5 bases and J by 4 bases, with 14 bases left in between. The germline CDR1 and CDR2 sequences are SGHTA and FQGNSA. The CDR3 spans 14 residues. This chain's CDR3 is CASSLEGHPYGYTF. The CDR3 DNA sequence: TGTGCCAGCAGCCTCGAGGGACACCCCTATGGCTACACCTTC.

V and J are TRBV12-3 or TRBV12-4 and TRBJ2-1; D remains ambiguous. With 0 bases removed from V and 10 bases from J, the gap between germline ends came to 13 bases. The CDR3 extends over 14 amino acids. Here the CDR3 reads CASSLATPGEEQFF. The CDR3 DNA reads TGTGCCAGCAGTTTAGCAACCCCCGGAGAGGAGCAGTTCTTC.

The chain is built from TRBV29-1 and TRBJ1-2; a weak D match, TRBD1 (6 bases). Trimming took 6 bases from V and 4 from J, leaving 15 bases between them. The CDR3 loop spans 13 amino acids. Germline CDR1 is SQVTM and CDR2 is ANQGSEA. The CDR3 spells CSVGEQGPYGYTF. Written as DNA, the CDR3 is TGCAGCGTAGGAGAACAGGGACCCTATGGCTACACCTTC.

The V gene is TRBV20-1, the J gene TRBJ2-7; D remains unclear. Germline V gene data show CDR1 as DFQATT and CDR2 as SNEGSKA (reference sequence). V lost 0 bases to trimming and J lost 7 bases, with 16 bases between them. There are 14 residues in the CDR3. This CDR3 is CSARDLLTMGEQYF. The DNA for the CDR3 is TGCAGTGCTAGAGATCTTCTCACCATGGGAGAGCAGTACTTC.

The CDR3 coding sequence is TGTGCCAGCAGGGGAGGCCAAGGGGTGTACGAGCAGTACTTC. Amino acids: CASRGGQGVYEQYF. J is TRBJ2-7 and V is TRBV6-6; maybe TRBD2 (6 bases). The V gene lost 6 bases and the J gene lost 4 bases, with 16 bases spanning the gap. Looked up from germline, CDR1 is MNHNY and CDR2 is SVGAGI (reference sequence). CDR3 size: 14 residues.

This chain uses TRBV5-1 with TRBJ1-1; D not certain. CDR3 length: 14 amino acids. The germline V and J ends were trimmed by 4 bases and 2 bases, with 12 bases remaining between them. The V gene's germline CDR1 is SGHRS and CDR2 YFSETQ. The CDR3 DNA follows: TGCGCCAGCAGCCCGGTTTCAGGTAACACTGAAGCTTTCTTT. It specifies CASSPVSGNTEAFF.

Only a few counts were recorded for this clonotype. V gene TRBV7-2 combines with J gene TRBJ2-1; no clear D. Looked up from germline, CDR1 is SGHTA and CDR2 is FQGNSA. V gave up 0 bases and J gave up 7 bases, with 7 bases separating them. This CDR3 region has 13 residues. The CDR3: CASSLALRNEQFF. DNA of the CDR3: TGTGCCAGCAGCTTAGCGCTAAGGAATGAGCAGTTCTTC.

In regard to this clonotype: A junction end diverges from the germline sequence, so it may reflect a read error. This sequence joins TRBV7-7 and TRBJ2-3; D unclear. CDR3 length: 15 residues. From germline, CDR1 is SSHAT and CDR2 FNYEAQ (reference sequence). CDR3 region: CASSFSRNGTDTQYF. Written as DNA, the CDR3 is TGTGCTAGCAGTTTTTCCAGGAATGGCACAGATACGCAGTATTTT.

This clonotype was counted a few times. This chain joins TRBV20-1 and TRBJ2-7, with D uncertain. The germline V gene has CDR1 DFQATT and CDR2 SNEGSKA (reference sequence). The ends were cut back, 2 bases at V and 0 bases at J, with 17 bases in the middle. The CDR3 has 16 amino acids. CDR3 residues: CSARTGGAISSYEQYF. The CDR3 DNA follows: TGCAGTGCTAGAACGGGCGGAGCGATTAGCTCCTACGAGCAGTACTTC.

A word on this clonotype: The junction shows a germline mismatch at one end, possibly a read error. The chain employs TRBV5-1 and TRBJ2-5, with D perhaps matching TRBD1 or TRBD2 (6 bases each). The CDR3 is made up of 15 amino acids. Germline CDR1 SGHRS, CDR2 YFSETQ. The CDR3 spells CPSSSEGGVQETQYF. The DNA for the CDR3 is TGCCCCAGCAGTTCCGAGGGGGGAGTCCAAGAGACCCAGTACTTC.

This rearrangement joins TRBV6-1 to TRBJ2-7; possible D gene TRBD1, 5 bases. Germline CDR1 and CDR2: MNHNS and SASEGT. V gave up 4 bases and J gave up 0 bases, with 10 bases separating them. This CDR3 comprises 14 residues. The CDR3 loop reads CASSVGHSSYEQYF. For the CDR3, the DNA is TGTGCCAGCAGTGTAGGACATAGCTCCTACGAGCAGTACTTC.